These 3 T cell receptor beta chains share one sample of origin, sequenced in a study of blood T cell repertoires in COVID-19. Generated by immunoSEQ multiplex PCR, the TCRdb table keeps only in-frame clones and is missing some. The sample lists approximately 220,000 clones, approximately 80% occurring once. Material for sequencing was PBMCs or T cells enriched from blood (not recorded which). Every receptor here comes from a woman aged 40-49 years with acute COVID-19.

This clone was observed a handful of times. The chain joins TRBV7-9 to TRBJ1-4, with TRBD1 matching over 9 bases. The ends lost 5 bases at V and 7 bases at J; junction bases unmatched: 11. There are 16 residues in the CDR3. Germline lookup yields CDR1 SEHNR and CDR2 FQNEAQ (reference sequence). CDR3: CASSPKGQGEGEKLFF. CDR3 sequence (DNA): TGTGCCAGCAGCCCAAAGGGACAGGGTGAGGGTGAAAAACTGTTTTTT.

This chain links TRBV5-1 with TRBJ1-4; TRBD1 matches 7 bases. With 3 bases clipped from V and 3 bases from J, the junction kept 2 bases outside the gene matches. This CDR3 comprises 14 residues. Germline CDR1 reads SGHRS; CDR2 reads YFSETQ. The CDR3 sequence: CASSSDRPNEKLFF. Here the CDR3 DNA reads TGCGCCAGCAGCTCGGACAGGCCTAATGAAAAACTGTTTTTT. The full variable domain, in which reference TRBV5-1 and TRBJ1-4 provide the parts outside the CDR3, is KAGVTQTPRYLIKTRGQQVTLSCSPISGHRSVSWYQQTPGQGLQFLFEYFSETQRNKGNFPGRFSGRQFSNSRSEMNVSTLELGDSALYLCASSSDRPNEKLFFGSGTQLSVL.

This clone was recorded a few times. CDR3 in DNA: TGTGCCAGCAGTTCCGGGACAGGGACTGAAGCTTTCTTT. It codes for CASSSGTGTEAFF. This chain connects TRBV12-3 or TRBV12-4 to TRBJ1-1, with 9 bases lining up with TRBD1. CDR3 length: 13 amino acids. Unmatched junction bases numbered 2, after V lost 4 bases and J lost 5 bases.